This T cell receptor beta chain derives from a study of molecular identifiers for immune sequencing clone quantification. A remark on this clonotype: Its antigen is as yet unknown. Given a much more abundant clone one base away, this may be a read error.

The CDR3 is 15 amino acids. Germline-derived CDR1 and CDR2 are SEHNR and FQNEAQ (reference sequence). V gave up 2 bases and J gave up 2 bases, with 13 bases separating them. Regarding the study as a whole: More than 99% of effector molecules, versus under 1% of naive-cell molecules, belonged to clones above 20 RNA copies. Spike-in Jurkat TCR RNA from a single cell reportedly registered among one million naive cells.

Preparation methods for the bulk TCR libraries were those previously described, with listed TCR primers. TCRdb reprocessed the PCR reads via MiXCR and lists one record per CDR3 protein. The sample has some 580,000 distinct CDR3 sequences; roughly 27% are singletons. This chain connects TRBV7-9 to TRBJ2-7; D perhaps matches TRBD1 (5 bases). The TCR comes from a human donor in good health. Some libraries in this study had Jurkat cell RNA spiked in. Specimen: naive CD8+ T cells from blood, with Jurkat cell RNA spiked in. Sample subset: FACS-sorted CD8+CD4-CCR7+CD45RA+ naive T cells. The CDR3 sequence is CASSLPTENTYEQYF. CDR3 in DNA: TGTGCCAGCAGCTTACCGACAGAGAATACCTACGAGCAGTACTTC.